A selection of T cell receptor beta chains follows, all from one sample in a study of blood T cells in healthy people across ages. One entry per CDR3 protein results from TCRdb running MiXCR on the 5' RACE reads. The data show 1,500,000 or so distinct CDR3 sequences, with around 40% seen just once and about 4% held by the top ten. Sequencing was done on a sample of blood. The receptor source for this set is a young woman in good health. The CDR3 runs from the conserved cysteine through the conserved F or W. A D gene is named only where the DNA matches it firmly. The listing skips clone size in some rows; elsewhere it reads once, few, many or a size class.

TRBJ1-2,NA,TRBV13,13,NA,CASSPENYYGYTF,TGTGCCAGCAGCCCGGAGAATTATTATGGCTACACCTTC
TRBJ1-1,NA,TRBV3-1,13,NA,CASSHPPNTEAFF,TGTGCCAGCAGCCACCCACCGAACACTGAAGCTTTCTTT
TRBJ2-3,NA,TRBV9,14,NA,CASSVAHQGDTQYF,TGTGCCAGCAGCGTAGCCCACCAGGGAGATACGCAGTATTTT
TRBJ2-5,TRBD1,TRBV12-3/TRBV12-4,15,few,CASSPGTGPQETQYF,TGTGCCAGCAGCCCCGGGACAGGACCTCAAGAGACCCAGTACTTC
TRBJ2-3,NA,TRBV6-5,17,few,CASSSRPGSGPLDTQYF,TGTGCCAGCAGTTCCCGGCCTGGGAGCGGCCCTTTGGATACGCAGTATTTT
TRBJ2-4,NA,TRBV29-1,15,NA,CSVVGELSGKNIQYF,TGCAGCGTTGTCGGGGAGTTGTCTGGCAAAAACATTCAGTACTTC
TRBJ2-1,TRBD2,TRBV11-1,15,many,CASSRRTSGYNEQFF,TGTGCCAGCAGCCGACGGACTAGCGGTTACAATGAGCAGTTCTTC
TRBJ2-1,TRBD2,TRBV20-1,15,NA,CSAATLAGVHNEQFF,TGCAGTGCTGCAACTCTAGCGGGAGTACACAATGAGCAGTTCTTC
TRBJ1-4,NA,TRBV4-1,15,few,CASSSREVGNEKLFF,TGCGCCAGCAGCAGCAGGGAGGTTGGCAATGAAAAACTGTTTTTT
TRBJ2-1,TRBD2,TRBV6-2/TRBV6-3,14,NA,CATHTGGLYNEQFF,TGTGCCACCCACACGGGGGGACTCTACAATGAGCAGTTCTTC
TRBJ2-3,NA,TRBV6-6,11,NA,CASSPLGTQYF,TGTGCCAGCAGTCCACTGGGTACGCAGTATTTT
TRBJ1-1,NA,TRBV29-1,13,NA,CSVDNGGLTEAFF,TGCAGCGTTGATAATGGGGGGCTCACTGAAGCTTTCTTT
TRBJ1-2,NA,TRBV4-3,18,NA,CASSQDYMPVELGYGYTF,TGCGCCAGCAGCCAAGATTATATGCCGGTGGAGCTAGGCTATGGCTACACCTTC
TRBJ2-7,NA,TRBV20-1,12,few,CSARASSYEQYF,TGCAGTGCTAGGGCTAGCAGCTACGAGCAGTACTTC
TRBJ2-7,NA,TRBV4-3,14,once,CASSQEPLGNEQYF,TGCGCCAGCAGCCAAGAGCCCTTAGGGAATGAGCAGTACTTC
TRBJ1-4,NA,TRBV20-1,11,few,CSVRAYEKLFF,TGCAGTGTACGCGCGTATGAAAAACTGTTTTTT
TRBJ2-7,TRBD1,TRBV11-2,14,NA,CASRSRQGAYEQYF,TGTGCCAGCAGATCTCGACAGGGGGCCTACGAGCAGTACTTC
TRBJ2-1,NA,TRBV12-3/TRBV12-4,15,NA,CASAPSTSSRGEQFF,TGTGCCAGTGCCCCTTCGACTAGTTCGCGGGGTGAGCAGTTCTTC
TRBJ1-1,NA,TRBV6-6,15,few,CASSYSETMNTEAFF,TGTGCCAGCAGTTATTCGGAGACGATGAACACTGAAGCTTTCTTT
TRBJ2-5,TRBD2,TRBV20-1,15,NA,CSARVGGGLQETQYF,TGCAGTGCTAGAGTCGGCGGGGGGCTACAAGAGACCCAGTACTTC
TRBJ2-5,NA,TRBV4-2,14,NA,CANSQVGASRTQYF,TGTGCCAACAGCCAAGTGGGGGCCTCAAGGACCCAGTACTTC
TRBJ2-3,NA,TRBV12-3/TRBV12-4,15,NA,CASSRGTLRLNTQYF,TGTGCCAGCAGCCGAGGGACCCTAAGACTTAATACGCAGTATTTT
TRBJ1-5,NA,TRBV6-6,16,NA,CASSYAGRIANQPQHF,TGTGCCAGCAGTTACGCGGGACGGATCGCCAATCAGCCCCAGCATTTT
TRBJ2-1,NA,TRBV2,13,few,CASSVASIYEQFF,TGTGCCAGCAGTGTGGCTAGCATCTATGAGCAGTTCTTC
TRBJ2-2,TRBD2,TRBV12-3/TRBV12-4,15,few,CASSLRGANTGELFF,TGTGCCAGCAGTTTGCGGGGGGCCAACACCGGGGAGCTGTTTTTT
TRBJ1-4,TRBD1,TRBV2,14,NA,CASEEQGTGEKLFF,TGTGCCAGCGAAGAACAGGGGACCGGTGAAAAACTGTTTTTT
TRBJ1-5,TRBD1,TRBV7-9,15,few,CASSSRDRPNQPQHF,TGTGCCAGCAGCTCTCGGGACAGACCGAATCAGCCCCAGCATTTT
TRBJ2-6,NA,TRBV18,15,NA,CASSPPGTGANVLTF,TGTGCCAGCTCACCACCAGGGACTGGGGCCAACGTCCTGACTTTC
TRBJ2-2,NA,TRBV4-3,12,few,CASSRLTGELFF,TGCGCCAGCAGCCGTTTAACCGGGGAGCTGTTTTTT
TRBJ2-1,TRBD2,TRBV6-2/TRBV6-3,15,NA,CASSYGRGLAEEQFF,TGTGCCAGCAGTTACGGGCGGGGACTAGCGGAGGAGCAGTTCTTC
TRBJ2-3,TRBD2,TRBV20-1,16,few,CSAPPGLAGNWDTQYF,TGCAGTGCCCCTCCGGGACTAGCGGGCAATTGGGATACGCAGTATTTT
TRBJ2-5,TRBD2,TRBV20-1,14,NA,CSAIPAGALQTQYF,TGCAGTGCTATTCCAGCGGGAGCGCTGCAGACCCAGTACTTC
TRBJ2-2,NA,TRBV24-1,17,NA,CATSDLQRAPNTGELFF,TGTGCCACCAGTGATTTGCAAAGGGCTCCGAACACCGGGGAGCTGTTTTTT
TRBJ1-2,TRBD1,TRBV20-1,11,NA,CSAHRGGGYTF,TGCAGTGCTCACAGGGGGGGTGGCTACACCTTC
TRBJ2-7,NA,TRBV5-1,13,few,CASSVGEYYEQYF,TGCGCCAGCAGTGTGGGGGAATACTACGAGCAGTACTTC
TRBJ2-5,NA,TRBV7-2,12,NA,CASSLQRHEQYF,TGTGCCAGCAGCCTCCAGAGGCATGAGCAGTACTTC
TRBJ1-2,NA,TRBV5-1,15,few,CASSYTGRANYGYTF,TGCGCCAGCAGCTATACCGGACGGGCTAACTATGGCTACACCTTC
TRBJ2-1,TRBD2,TRBV2,16,few,CASSERLAGGLNEQFF,TGTGCCAGCAGTGAACGGCTAGCGGGGGGTCTTAATGAGCAGTTCTTC
TRBJ2-1,NA,TRBV7-3,14,NA,CASSSSLHRDEQFF,TGTGCCAGCAGCTCCTCACTTCACCGGGATGAGCAGTTCTTC
TRBJ1-6,TRBD1,TRBV27,13,NA,CASSITGDSPLHF,TGTGCCAGCAGTATAACAGGGGATTCACCCCTCCACTTT
TRBJ2-5,NA,TRBV6-5,15,NA,CASSSHRTGQETQYF,TGTGCCAGCAGTTCCCATAGGACGGGGCAAGAGACCCAGTACTTC
TRBJ2-7,TRBD2,TRBV6-2/TRBV6-3,14,NA,CASRPGLAGIEQYF,TGTGCCAGCAGACCCGGACTAGCGGGCATCGAGCAGTACTTC
TRBJ2-5,NA,TRBV7-2,15,few,CASSLGGTPRETQYF,TGTGCCAGCAGCTTAGGAGGGACTCCACGGGAGACCCAGTACTTC
TRBJ2-5,NA,TRBV12-3/TRBV12-4,13,NA,CASSRSQPETQYF,TGTGCCAGCAGTCGGTCACAGCCCGAGACCCAGTACTTC
TRBJ1-2,TRBD1,TRBV12-3/TRBV12-4,14,few,CASSFRGRIYGYTF,TGTGCCAGCAGTTTCAGGGGGCGGATCTATGGCTACACCTTC
TRBJ1-2,NA,TRBV11-2,15,NA,CASSSTTRPPYGYTF,TGTGCCAGCAGCTCAACGACAAGGCCTCCCTATGGCTACACCTTC
TRBJ2-7,NA,TRBV12-3/TRBV12-4,12,NA,CASSFSGTEQYF,TGTGCCAGCAGTTTTTCGGGGACCGAGCAGTACTTC
TRBJ2-7,TRBD1,TRBV20-1,13,NA,CSASSDRDNEQYF,TGCAGTGCTAGCTCGGACAGGGACAATGAGCAGTACTTC
TRBJ1-1,NA,TRBV30,13,NA,CAWSPTGNTEAFF,TGTGCCTGGAGTCCCACGGGGAACACTGAAGCTTTCTTT
TRBJ1-2,NA,TRBV7-9,13,few,CASSPWGARGYTF,TGTGCCAGCAGCCCCTGGGGAGCGCGGGGCTACACCTTC
TRBJ2-7,NA,TRBV10-3,14,once,CAISESGTIYEQYF,TGTGCCATCAGTGAGTCAGGTACCATCTACGAGCAGTACTTC
TRBJ1-2,NA,TRBV7-2,15,many,CASSPRQISNYGYTF,TGTGCCAGCAGCCCTCGACAGATATCTAACTATGGCTACACCTTC
TRBJ2-3,NA,TRBV2,12,NA,CASSVRVDTQYF,TGTGCCAGCAGTGTCAGGGTTGATACGCAGTATTTT
TRBJ2-2,NA,TRBV5-1,11,NA,CASSFDGELFF,TGCGCCAGCAGCTTCGACGGGGAGCTGTTTTTT
TRBJ2-1,NA,TRBV11-1,18,NA,CASSFGDIGDWTYNEQFF,TGTGCCAGCAGCTTTGGGGACATTGGCGATTGGACCTACAATGAGCAGTTCTTC
TRBJ2-3,NA,TRBV29-1,14,NA,CSVESDGSTDTQYF,TGCAGCGTTGAGTCGGATGGGTCCACAGATACGCAGTATTTT
TRBJ2-3,NA,TRBV4-1,15,few,CASSRTLGTQDTQYF,TGCGCCAGCAGCCGGACACTAGGGACTCAAGATACGCAGTATTTT
TRBJ1-2,TRBD1,TRBV7-2,12,few,CASSLPTGEYTF,TGTGCCAGCAGCTTACCTACAGGGGAATACACCTTC
TRBJ2-7,TRBD2,TRBV11-2,14,NA,CASSSTAGSNEQYF,TGTGCCAGCAGCTCAACAGCGGGATCAAACGAGCAGTACTTC
TRBJ1-2,NA,TRBV6-1,16,few,CASSPLPREGGYGYTF,TGTGCCAGCAGCCCACTCCCCCGGGAAGGCGGGTATGGCTACACCTTC